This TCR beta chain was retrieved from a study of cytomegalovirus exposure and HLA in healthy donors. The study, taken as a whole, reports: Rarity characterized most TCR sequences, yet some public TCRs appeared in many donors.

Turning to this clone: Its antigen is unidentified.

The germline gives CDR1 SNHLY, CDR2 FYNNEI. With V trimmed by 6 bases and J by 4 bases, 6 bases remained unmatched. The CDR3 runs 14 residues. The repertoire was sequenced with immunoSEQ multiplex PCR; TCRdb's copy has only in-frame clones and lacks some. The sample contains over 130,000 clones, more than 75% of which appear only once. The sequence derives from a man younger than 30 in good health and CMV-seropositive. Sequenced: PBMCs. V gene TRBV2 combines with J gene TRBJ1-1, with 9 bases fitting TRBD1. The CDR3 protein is CASRDRGKGTEAFF. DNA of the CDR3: TGTGCCAGCAGGGACAGGGGTAAGGGCACTGAAGCTTTCTTT.